This is a list of T cell receptor beta chains from one sample in a study of Graves' ophthalmopathy and Graves' hyperthyroidism. TCRdb called the multiplex PCR reads again in MiXCR, with one record for every CDR3 protein. This sample has some 750,000 distinct CDR3 sequences; 35% to 50% occur once, and the top ten carry approximately 46%. The specimen was peripheral blood. The source of these receptors is an adult man with Graves' ophthalmopathy. Both conserved end residues are part of each CDR3. Expanded clones get a size class; other rows say once, few or many, or leave the size out.

CDR3aa: CATSRVLASGLSYEQYF; v_gene: TRBV15; j_gene: TRBJ2-7; abundance: many
CDR3aa: CASSARQGDYEQYF; v_gene: TRBV7-9; j_gene: TRBJ2-7; abundance: .
CDR3aa: CSLGAETNTEAFF; v_gene: TRBV29-1; j_gene: TRBJ1-1; abundance: .
CDR3aa: CASSLPSLRDRPSGANVLTF; v_gene: TRBV7-8; j_gene: TRBJ2-6; abundance: few
CDR3aa: CASSSPGGLQETQYF; v_gene: TRBV11-2; j_gene: TRBJ2-5; abundance: .
CDR3aa: CASSLSFTGDFGYTF; v_gene: TRBV27; j_gene: TRBJ1-2; abundance: .
CDR3aa: CASKGQSRVSGNTIYF; v_gene: TRBV25-1; j_gene: TRBJ1-3; abundance: many
CDR3aa: CSARCPGTSGGFETQYF; v_gene: TRBV20-1; j_gene: TRBJ2-5; abundance: many
CDR3aa: CASSQLAPTGMTETFF; v_gene: TRBV11-2; j_gene: TRBJ1-1; abundance: few
CDR3aa: CASSLYQGGNGNTF; v_gene: TRBV7-2; j_gene: TRBJ1-2; abundance: .
CDR3aa: CASSRLTYGYTF; v_gene: TRBV9; j_gene: TRBJ1-2; abundance: .
CDR3aa: CASIRTGLNTEAFF; v_gene: TRBV19; j_gene: TRBJ1-1; abundance: few
CDR3aa: CASSAAPGRSYEQYF; v_gene: TRBV19; j_gene: TRBJ2-7; abundance: .
CDR3aa: CASSEVEYNSPLHF; v_gene: TRBV10-2; j_gene: TRBJ1-6; abundance: many
CDR3aa: CASSPRGSSGPETQYF; v_gene: TRBV9; j_gene: TRBJ2-5; abundance: few
CDR3aa: CASSPPGGKAFF; v_gene: TRBV2; j_gene: TRBJ1-1; abundance: .
CDR3aa: CASSESWGLYNSPLHF; v_gene: TRBV10-2; j_gene: TRBJ1-6; abundance: many
CDR3aa: CASSPNGKHNEKLFF; v_gene: TRBV7-9; j_gene: TRBJ1-4; abundance: .
CDR3aa: CASSFHGTSEDGYTF; v_gene: TRBV7-3; j_gene: TRBJ1-2; abundance: .
CDR3aa: CASSIGAAYSNQPQHF; v_gene: TRBV19; j_gene: TRBJ1-5; abundance: few
CDR3aa: CAWSPGHRGGYTF; v_gene: TRBV30; j_gene: TRBJ1-2; abundance: few
CDR3aa: CASSAGRSFYTF; v_gene: TRBV19; j_gene: TRBJ1-2; abundance: many
CDR3aa: CASSVLGDGELFF; v_gene: TRBV2; j_gene: TRBJ2-2; abundance: many
CDR3aa: CASGPYSPLHF; v_gene: TRBV6-1; j_gene: TRBJ1-6; abundance: many
CDR3aa: CASSGASGKETQYF; v_gene: TRBV2; j_gene: TRBJ2-5; abundance: .
CDR3aa: CASSQGVRTYEQYF; v_gene: TRBV4-1; j_gene: TRBJ2-7; abundance: many
CDR3aa: CASSLDRVRGYTF; v_gene: TRBV7-2; j_gene: TRBJ1-2; abundance: many
CDR3aa: CATSRDLAGVGETQYF; v_gene: TRBV15; j_gene: TRBJ2-5; abundance: many
CDR3aa: CASTNDREVQPQHF; v_gene: TRBV19; j_gene: TRBJ1-5; abundance: many
CDR3aa: CASSKGTGFYGQETQYF; v_gene: TRBV7-2; j_gene: TRBJ2-5; abundance: few
CDR3aa: CATSDRVNEKLFF; v_gene: TRBV15; j_gene: TRBJ1-4; abundance: many
CDR3aa: CASSPAGQGYEQYF; v_gene: TRBV6-5; j_gene: TRBJ2-7; abundance: .
CDR3aa: CASSLPAPASQPQHF; v_gene: TRBV4-1; j_gene: TRBJ1-5; abundance: few
CDR3aa: CASSQGQGGQPQHF; v_gene: TRBV24-1; j_gene: TRBJ1-5; abundance: many
CDR3aa: CASSPDYSKETQYF; v_gene: TRBV5-8; j_gene: TRBJ2-5; abundance: .
CDR3aa: CASSEIRAGSGNTIYF; v_gene: TRBV7-2; j_gene: TRBJ1-3; abundance: many
CDR3aa: CASSERGVETQYF; v_gene: TRBV2; j_gene: TRBJ2-5; abundance: many
CDR3aa: CAWRGRGPETQYF; v_gene: TRBV30; j_gene: TRBJ2-5; abundance: .
CDR3aa: CASTVDIRPGGYF; v_gene: TRBV12-3/TRBV12-4; j_gene: TRBJ1-3; abundance: .
CDR3aa: CASSLEGTAYTEAFF; v_gene: TRBV7-9; j_gene: TRBJ1-1; abundance: many
CDR3aa: CSARDQAGKVTEAFF; v_gene: TRBV20-1; j_gene: TRBJ1-1; abundance: few
CDR3aa: CSARDARDYSNQPQHF; v_gene: TRBV20-1; j_gene: TRBJ1-5; abundance: .
CDR3aa: CASSLAEPYNEQFF; v_gene: TRBV7-6; j_gene: TRBJ2-1; abundance: .